These 23 T cell receptor beta chains came from one sample sequenced in a study of blood T cell repertoires in COVID-19. Profiling relied on immunoSEQ multiplex PCR, and the TCRdb table lists in-frame clones only, not all of them. The sample consists of around 400,000 clones, about 87% of them appearing once. Specimen: peripheral blood. Receptor source: an older woman with COVID-19, enrolled during active disease.

V usage is TRBV2 and J usage is TRBJ2-7; tentative D call: TRBD1 (6 bases). This CDR3 has 15 residues. CDR1 is SNHLY, CDR2 FYNNEI, per germline. The V end was cut by 4 bases, the J end by 3 bases, with 16 bases between. The CDR3 is CASSATQGYDYEQYF. CDR3 nucleotides: TGTGCCAGCAGTGCAACCCAGGGGTACGACTACGAGCAGTACTTC.

The genes are TRBV2 and TRBJ2-3, with a possible D match to TRBD2 (5 bases). The V end lost 5 bases, the J end lost 0 bases, and 21 bases lay between the germline ends. This CDR3 spans 18 amino acids. The germline gives CDR1 SNHLY, CDR2 FYNNEI. CDR3 bases: TGTGCCAGCAGTAACCCAACTCGAGGAGGATCTAGCACAGATACGCAGTATTTT. Its translation is CASSNPTRGGSSTDTQYF.

The chain is built from TRBV7-3 and TRBJ2-5; 8 nucleotides align to TRBD1. The germline V gene encodes CDR1 SGHTA and CDR2 FQGTGA. After removal of 6 bases from V and 2 bases from J, the junction contained 14 bases not matched to a gene. The CDR3 is 17 amino acids. The CDR3 nucleotides read TGTGCCAGCAGTTCGGATGGGACAGGAACCCCTCAAGAGACCCAGTACTTC. Amino acids: CASSSDGTGTPQETQYF.

The rearrangement uses TRBV28 and TRBJ2-7; a weak D match, TRBD2 (6 bases). V lost 5 bases to trimming and J lost 2 bases, with 13 bases between them. Germline V gives CDR1 MDHEN, CDR2 SYDVKM. This CDR3 has 14 amino acids. CDR3 sequence reads: CASSDGGETYEQYF. CDR3 DNA sequence: TGTGCCAGCAGTGACGGGGGAGAAACCTACGAGCAGTACTTC.

The chain couples TRBV24-1 to TRBJ2-1; TRBD2 aligns across 11 bases. Per the germline V gene, CDR1 is KGHDR and CDR2 is SFDVKD. Trimming took 4 bases from V and 4 from J; bases not matched to a gene: 5. The CDR3 is 16 amino acids. The CDR3 sequence: CATSESIAGGYNEQFF. The CDR3 DNA reads as TGTGCCACCAGTGAATCAATAGCGGGGGGGTACAATGAGCAGTTCTTC.

CDR3 in amino acids: CASSIRTEQFF. DNA for the CDR3: TGTGCCAGCAGCATAAGGACAGAGCAGTTCTTC. The V call is TRBV7-6, the J call TRBJ2-1, with D possibly TRBD1 on 5 matching bases. CDR3 length equals 11 residues. The V gene lost 5 bases and the J gene lost 10 bases, with 9 bases spanning the gap. Looked up from germline, CDR1 is SGHVS and CDR2 is FNYEAQ.

DNA for the CDR3: TGTGCCAGCAGCTTACGCAGAACTAATGAAAAACTGTTTTTT. Translation: CASSLRRTNEKLFF. The genes are TRBV11-2 and TRBJ1-4, with D unclear. The CDR3 totals 14 residues. The germline V and J ends were trimmed by 2 bases and 1 base, with 5 bases remaining between them. Germline values: CDR1 SGHAT, CDR2 FQNNGV.

This clone was counted a few times. The chain is built from TRBV19 and TRBJ1-3; tentatively, D is TRBD1 (6 bases). CDR1 LNHDA and CDR2 SQIVND come from the germline V gene (reference sequence). V gave up 5 bases and J gave up 4 bases, with 9 bases separating them. The CDR3 has 13 residues. The CDR3 DNA sequence: TGTGCCAGTAGTGAGGGGGACGGAAACACCATATATTTT. Its protein is CASSEGDGNTIYF.

This clone was observed a single time. The rearrangement uses TRBV20-1 and TRBJ1-6; D uncertain. The CDR3 extends over 11 amino acids. V was cut by 5 bases and J by 16 bases, with 15 bases left in between. The germline gives CDR1 DFQATT, CDR2 SNEGSKA (reference sequence). The DNA of the CDR3 is TGCAGTGCTCTGCTCCGACTCAATCTCCACTTT. Protein: CSALLRLNLHF.

The gene calls are TRBV6-5 and TRBJ1-6; 8 bases align to TRBD1. V was pared by 7 bases and J by 14 bases, with 16 bases of the junction left unmatched. Germline CDR1 reads MNHEY; CDR2 reads SVGAGI. This CDR3 has 15 amino acids. The CDR3 reads CASIVQGVGAVTLHF. The CDR3 coding sequence is TGTGCCAGCATCGTACAGGGGGTTGGTGCGGTCACCCTCCACTTT.

This chain joins TRBV29-1 and TRBJ1-1, with TRBD1 identical over 7 bases. Looked up from germline, CDR1 is SQVTM and CDR2 is ANQGSEA. The ends lost 6 bases at V and 4 bases at J; junction bases unmatched: 5. This CDR3 is 12 amino acids long. CDR3: CSVLRGLTEAFF. The CDR3 region has the DNA TGCAGCGTCCTAAGGGGGCTCACTGAAGCTTTCTTT.

The J gene is TRBJ2-5, the V gene TRBV6-5, with TRBD2 as a possible D gene (6 bases). V lost 0 bases to trimming and J lost 5 bases, with 16 bases between them. This CDR3 is 16 amino acids long. Germline V gene data show CDR1 as MNHEY and CDR2 as SVGAGI. The CDR3 sequence is CASSYSKGWDWETQYF. Written as DNA, the CDR3 is TGTGCCAGCAGTTACTCGAAGGGTTGGGACTGGGAGACCCAGTACTTC.

The chain has TRBV19 and TRBJ1-2; D is possibly TRBD1 (6 bases). The V gene lost 7 bases and the J gene lost 4 bases, with 22 bases spanning the gap. This CDR3 has 16 amino acids. From germline, CDR1 is LNHDA and CDR2 SQIVND (reference sequence). For the CDR3, the DNA is TGTGCCAGTATCGAATCGGCGGCAGGGGTGATCTATGGCTACACCTTC. Translating it yields CASIESAAGVIYGYTF.

The gene calls are TRBV5-1 and TRBJ2-2; 9 nucleotides agree with TRBD1. J gave up 4 bases and V 4 bases, and 11 bases lay outside the gene matches. Per the germline V gene, CDR1 is SGHRS and CDR2 is YFSETQ. CDR3 size: 17 residues. Here the CDR3 DNA reads TGCGCCAGCAGCCACCAGCCGGGACAGGGAGGCACCGGGGAGCTGTTTTTT. It codes for CASSHQPGQGGTGELFF.

The V and J genes are TRBV6-4 and TRBJ1-4; 10 nucleotides align to TRBD1. In germline, CDR1 is MRHNA, CDR2 SNTAGT. V was pared by 5 bases and J by 7 bases, with 1 base of the junction left unmatched. CDR3 size: 13 residues. CDR3: CASSRDRGEKLFF. CDR3 in DNA: TGTGCCAGCAGTCGGGACAGGGGTGAAAAACTGTTTTTT.

This chain's CDR3 is CASRLGQGHQPQHF. CDR3 DNA sequence: TGTGCCAGTAGATTGGGACAGGGCCATCAGCCCCAGCATTTT. The genes are TRBV19 and TRBJ1-5, with 9 bases identical to TRBD1. CDR1 and CDR2 (germline): LNHDA, SQIVND (reference sequence). This CDR3 has 14 amino acids. V lost 6 bases to trimming and J lost 5 bases; unmatched junction nucleotides: 5.

The rearrangement links TRBV9 to TRBJ1-6, with D unresolved. With 2 bases removed from V and 7 bases from J, the gap between germline ends came to 13 bases. Germline lookup yields CDR1 SGDLS and CDR2 YYNGEE. The CDR3 spans 15 residues. The CDR3 DNA reads TGTGCCAGCAGCGTTTCATTCAGCGAGAATTCACCCCTCCACTTT. It specifies CASSVSFSENSPLHF.

This clone appeared once. The chain couples TRBV9 to TRBJ2-1, with 15 bases aligning to TRBD2. Germline V lookup: CDR1 SGDLS, CDR2 YYNGEE. CDR3 size: 18 residues. V lost 4 bases and J lost 4; bases outside the gene matches: 9. Written as DNA, the CDR3 is TGTGCCAGCAGCTTCGGACTAGCGGGGGGGCCGGGTTACAATGAGCAGTTCTTC. Residues: CASSFGLAGGPGYNEQFF.

The CDR3 here is CASSLLTAAGNIQYF. As DNA, the CDR3 is TGTGCCAGCAGCCTCCTGACGGCGGCGGGAAACATTCAGTACTTC. The V and J genes are TRBV5-4 and TRBJ2-4; D is perhaps TRBD2 (5 bases). V was shortened by 4 bases and J by 6 bases, with 17 bases between the two germline ends. Germline CDR1 SGHNT, CDR2 YYREEE (reference sequence). The CDR3 has 15 residues.

The chain is built from TRBV9 and TRBJ2-1; D gene ambiguous. V gave up 4 bases and J gave up 0 bases, with 14 bases separating them. Germline V CDR1 and CDR2: SGDLS, YYNGEE. This CDR3 is built from 16 residues. The chain's CDR3 is CASSPRSGNSYNEQFF. CDR3 in DNA: TGTGCCAGCAGCCCCCGGAGTGGTAACTCCTACAATGAGCAGTTCTTC.

J is TRBJ1-4 and V is TRBV28, with TRBD1 matching over 9 bases. V shed 6 bases, J shed 8 bases, and the junction held 7 bases outside the gene matches. CDR1 MDHEN and CDR2 SYDVKM come from the germline V gene. The CDR3 spans 14 residues. For the CDR3, the DNA is TGTGCCAGCAGCCAACAGGGGGCAAGAGAAAAACTGTTTTTT. Encoded protein: CASSQQGAREKLFF.

The chain couples TRBV9 to TRBJ2-3, with a possible D match to TRBD2 (6 bases). The CDR3 consists of 14 residues. Germline lookup yields CDR1 SGDLS and CDR2 YYNGEE. V was trimmed by 4 bases and J by 8 bases, leaving 17 bases between them. The CDR3 loop is CASSPLGTLGTQYF. For the CDR3, the DNA is TGTGCCAGCAGCCCCCTTGGGACTCTAGGTACGCAGTATTTT.

The chain uses TRBV7-2 and TRBJ2-2; D is unclear. This CDR3 region has 15 residues. Germline values: CDR1 SGHTA, CDR2 FQGNSA. Trimming stripped 5 bases from V and 0 bases from J, with 10 bases between. DNA for the CDR3: TGTGCCAGCAGCCCGCTCGGGTCGAACACCGGGGAGCTGTTTTTT. This sequence encodes CASSPLGSNTGELFF.